This entry lists 4 T cell receptor beta chains sequenced from one sample in a study of OX40 agonist ivuxolimab in advanced cancers. Libraries were prepared by immunoSEQ multiplex PCR; TCRdb keeps only in-frame clonotypes and omits some of them. The table shows around 15,000 clones, with around nine tenths occurring only once. Sequences were derived from CD4+ or CD8+ T cells sorted from blood, sampled in a trial of the OX40 agonist ivuxolimab. The receptors were gathered from an adult with an advanced solid tumor such as melanoma, head and neck, liver or kidney cancer.

This sequence joins TRBV14 and TRBJ1-2; possible D gene TRBD1, 5 bases. V lost 3 bases to trimming and J lost 4 bases, with 12 bases between them. Per germline, CDR1 SGHDN and CDR2 FVKESK. The CDR3 loop spans 14 amino acids. CDR3 sequence reads: CASSQARGSYGYTF. Written as DNA, the CDR3 is TGTGCCAGCAGCCAGGCGAGGGGAAGCTATGGCTACACCTTC.

Only one count was recorded for this clone. V and J are TRBV9 and TRBJ2-7; tentative D call: TRBD1 (5 bases). Germline loops: CDR1 SGDLS, CDR2 YYNGEE. Trimming took off 0 bases at V and 5 bases at J, with 9 bases between the two ends. CDR3 length: 13 amino acids. This chain's CDR3 is CASSVAWGDEQYF. CDR3 nucleotides: TGTGCCAGCAGCGTAGCGTGGGGCGACGAGCAGTACTTC.

V is TRBV10-3 and J is TRBJ1-1; D remains unclear. Germline V gene sequence: CDR1 ENHRY, CDR2 SYGVKD. Trimming took off 8 bases at V and 1 base at J, with 8 bases between the two ends. The CDR3 length is 12 residues. The CDR3 protein is CAIAGTNTEAFF. The CDR3 DNA reads as TGTGCCATCGCGGGTACGAACACTGAAGCTTTCTTT.

This chain connects TRBV18 to TRBJ1-1; D is unclear. V lost 3 bases and J 1 base, leaving 6 bases between the germline ends. Germline loops: CDR1 KGHSH, CDR2 LQKENI. The CDR3 covers 13 residues. The CDR3 loop is CASSPDSNTEAFF. The CDR3 nucleotides read TGTGCCAGCTCACCCGACTCGAACACTGAAGCTTTCTTT.